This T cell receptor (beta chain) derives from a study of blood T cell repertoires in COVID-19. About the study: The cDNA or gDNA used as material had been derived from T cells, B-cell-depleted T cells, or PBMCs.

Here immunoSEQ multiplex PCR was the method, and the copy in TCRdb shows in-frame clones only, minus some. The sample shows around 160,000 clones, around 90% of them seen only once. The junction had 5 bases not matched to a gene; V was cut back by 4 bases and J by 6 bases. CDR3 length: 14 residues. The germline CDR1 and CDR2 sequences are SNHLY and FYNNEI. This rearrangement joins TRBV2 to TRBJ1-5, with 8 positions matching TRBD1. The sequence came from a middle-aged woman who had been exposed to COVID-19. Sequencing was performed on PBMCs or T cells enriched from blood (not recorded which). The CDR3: CASSVRQGRQPQHF. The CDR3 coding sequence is TGTGCCAGCAGTGTAAGACAGGGGCGTCAGCCCCAGCATTTT.